A selection of T cell receptor beta chains follows, all from one sample in a study of OX40 agonist ivuxolimab in advanced cancers. Measured with immunoSEQ multiplex PCR; TCRdb has only the in-frame clones, and not every one. The sample shows tens of thousands of clones, roughly 94% of them seen only once. This material consisted of CD4+ or CD8+ T cells sorted from blood, taken in a trial of the OX40 agonist ivuxolimab. Receptors originate from an adult with an advanced solid tumor such as melanoma, head and neck, liver or kidney cancer. Each CDR3 is given without its conserved first and last residue.

j_gene: TRBJ2-7; v_gene: TRBV28; CDR3aa: ASSRLGGGAGYEQY
j_gene: TRBJ2-7; v_gene: TRBV6-6; CDR3aa: ASSYPRTSSYEQY
j_gene: TRBJ1-4; v_gene: TRBV28; CDR3aa: ASSLYRGDEKLF
j_gene: TRBJ2-5; v_gene: TRBV11-2; CDR3aa: ASSSLLAGTQETQY
j_gene: TRBJ2-7; v_gene: TRBV28; CDR3aa: ASNPGLAVMGYEQY
j_gene: TRBJ2-5; v_gene: TRBV28; CDR3aa: ASSRGTTQY
j_gene: TRBJ1-1; v_gene: TRBV7-6; CDR3aa: ASSPSAGTEAF
j_gene: TRBJ2-6; v_gene: TRBV25-1; CDR3aa: ASARSGANVLT
j_gene: TRBJ2-3; v_gene: TRBV19; CDR3aa: ASSITQSRNTQY
j_gene: TRBJ1-1; v_gene: TRBV11-2; CDR3aa: ASSFGDRMNTEAF
j_gene: TRBJ1-2; v_gene: TRBV5-4; CDR3aa: ASSLAGVGRGYT
j_gene: TRBJ2-1; v_gene: TRBV19; CDR3aa: ASSTPRTSGRSNEQF
j_gene: TRBJ2-4; v_gene: TRBV15; CDR3aa: ATSTPRTSQPLKNIQY
j_gene: TRBJ1-1; v_gene: TRBV25-1; CDR3aa: ASSEFGRRETEAF
j_gene: TRBJ2-5; v_gene: TRBV7-9; CDR3aa: ASSPRRSGDQETQY
j_gene: TRBJ2-7; v_gene: TRBV19; CDR3aa: ASSVRETYEQY
j_gene: TRBJ1-2; v_gene: TRBV6-4; CDR3aa: ASSDSTNSNYYGYT
j_gene: TRBJ2-5; v_gene: TRBV18; CDR3aa: ASSPFERAIGETQY
j_gene: TRBJ2-6; v_gene: TRBV18; CDR3aa: ASSPAFIGTLSGANVLT
j_gene: TRBJ2-7; v_gene: TRBV27; CDR3aa: ASSLSMGTRAYEQY
j_gene: TRBJ2-7; v_gene: TRBV28; CDR3aa: ASSLGGSYEQY
j_gene: TRBJ2-2; v_gene: TRBV2; CDR3aa: ASRMTGSNTGELF
j_gene: TRBJ1-5; v_gene: TRBV19; CDR3aa: ASSTASNGNQPQH
j_gene: TRBJ2-1; v_gene: TRBV7-9; CDR3aa: ASSSASGGYNEQF
j_gene: TRBJ2-1; v_gene: TRBV19; CDR3aa: ATRGYNEQF
j_gene: TRBJ2-2; v_gene: TRBV27; CDR3aa: ASSWQGGTGELF
j_gene: TRBJ2-7; v_gene: TRBV6-5; CDR3aa: ASSYAGPTGEQY
j_gene: TRBJ2-1; v_gene: TRBV4-3; CDR3aa: ASSQAFDRGNEQF
j_gene: TRBJ2-7; v_gene: TRBV29-1; CDR3aa: SGKTGGSYEQY
j_gene: .; v_gene: TRBV19; CDR3aa: ASSTRDRDYEQY
j_gene: TRBJ2-7; v_gene: TRBV28; CDR3aa: ASSPVKVEQY
j_gene: TRBJ1-1; v_gene: TRBV9; CDR3aa: ASSVAGTATEAF
j_gene: TRBJ2-2; v_gene: TRBV30; CDR3aa: AWSEAGELF
j_gene: TRBJ1-5; v_gene: TRBV7-5; CDR3aa: ARSILNRGGEPQH
j_gene: TRBJ2-3; v_gene: TRBV19; CDR3aa: ASCSGLADLY
j_gene: TRBJ2-7; v_gene: TRBV2; CDR3aa: ASRGGMKRYEQY
j_gene: TRBJ2-7; v_gene: TRBV19; CDR3aa: ASSIDLGVSYEQY
j_gene: TRBJ2-2; v_gene: TRBV7-3; CDR3aa: ASSGLSGGKNTGELF
j_gene: TRBJ2-1; v_gene: TRBV7-9; CDR3aa: ASSILAGPYNEQF
j_gene: TRBJ2-5; v_gene: TRBV12-5; CDR3aa: ASLSPTETQY
j_gene: TRBJ1-4; v_gene: TRBV28; CDR3aa: ASSFRVSGDVD
j_gene: TRBJ1-1; v_gene: TRBV21-1; CDR3aa: ASRGVQDTEAF
j_gene: TRBJ2-5; v_gene: TRBV11-2; CDR3aa: ASSSSTQETQY
j_gene: TRBJ2-7; v_gene: TRBV2; CDR3aa: ASSELAGANEQY
j_gene: TRBJ1-4; v_gene: TRBV4-2; CDR3aa: ASSQNRGADNEKLF
j_gene: TRBJ1-5; v_gene: TRBV27; CDR3aa: ASSPPGVGSQPQH
j_gene: TRBJ2-1; v_gene: TRBV27; CDR3aa: ASSLAGYNEQF
j_gene: TRBJ2-2; v_gene: TRBV29-1; CDR3aa: SAQDLGELF